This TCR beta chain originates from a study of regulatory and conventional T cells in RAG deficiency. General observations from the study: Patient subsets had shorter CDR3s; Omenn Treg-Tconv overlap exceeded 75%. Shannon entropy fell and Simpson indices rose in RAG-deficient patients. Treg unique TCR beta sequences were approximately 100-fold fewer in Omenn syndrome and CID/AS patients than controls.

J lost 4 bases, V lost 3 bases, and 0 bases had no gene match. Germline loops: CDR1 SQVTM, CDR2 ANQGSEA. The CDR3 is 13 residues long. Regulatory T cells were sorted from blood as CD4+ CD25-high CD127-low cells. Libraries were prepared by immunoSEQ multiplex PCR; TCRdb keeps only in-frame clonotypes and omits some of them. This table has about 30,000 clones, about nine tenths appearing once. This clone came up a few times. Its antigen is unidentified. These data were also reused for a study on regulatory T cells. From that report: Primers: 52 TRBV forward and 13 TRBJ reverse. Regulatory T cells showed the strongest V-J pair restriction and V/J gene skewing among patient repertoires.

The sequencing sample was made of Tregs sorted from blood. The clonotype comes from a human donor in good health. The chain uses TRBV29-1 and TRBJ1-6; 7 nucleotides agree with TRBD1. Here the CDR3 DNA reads TGCAGCGTTGACAGGGGGTATAATTCACCCCTCCACTTT. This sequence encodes CSVDRGYNSPLHF. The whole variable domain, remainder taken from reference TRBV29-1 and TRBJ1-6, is SAVISQKPSRDICQRGTSLTIQCQVDSQVTMMFWYRQQPGQSLTLIATANQGSEATYESGFVIDKFPISRPNLTFSTLTVSNMSPEDSSIYLCSVDRGYNSPLHFGNGTRLTVT.